The 8 T cell receptor beta chains listed next were all sequenced from one sample in a study of T cells in Graves' hyperthyroidism and ophthalmopathy. TCR beta CDR3 sequences were amplified from RNA transcripts. HTBI primers drove first-round RT-PCR of the TCR CDR3. From the multiplex PCR reads, TCRdb called clonotypes with MiXCR, one entry per CDR3 protein. The sample includes 490,000 or so distinct CDR3 sequences, about 20% of them seen just once. Material for sequencing was blood. The receptors originated from a woman aged 70-85 years with Graves' ophthalmopathy.

This clonotype was recorded once. The chain links TRBV20-1 to TRBJ2-1; 7 nucleotides agree with TRBD2. The CDR3 has 17 amino acids. Trimming cost V 0 bases and J 8 bases; bases outside gene matches: 16. Germline values: CDR1 DFQATT, CDR2 SNEGSKA (reference sequence). CDR3 sequence reads: CSARDEFRTRLSHEQFF. The CDR3 nucleotides read TGCAGTGCTAGAGATGAATTTAGGACTAGGCTTTCCCATGAGCAGTTCTTC.

The chain carries TRBV19 and TRBJ2-1, with D perhaps matching TRBD2 (6 bases). The V and J ends lost 5 bases and 0 bases respectively, with 11 bases between them. This CDR3 comprises 15 residues. Looked up from germline, CDR1 is LNHDA and CDR2 is SQIVND (reference sequence). CDR3 DNA: TGTGCCAGTAGTTCGGGGACTGACTCCTACAATGAGCAGTTCTTC. Protein: CASSSGTDSYNEQFF.

The rearrangement joins TRBV12-3 or TRBV12-4 to TRBJ2-7; 7 bases agree with TRBD2. The CDR3 length is 14 residues. The J segment lost 4 bases and the V segment lost 6 bases, leaving 9 bases of the junction unmatched. In DNA, the CDR3 is TGTGCCAGCAGCAGAGGACTAGGAGCGTACGAGCAGTACTTC. Translating gives CASSRGLGAYEQYF.

This clonotype was seen a handful of times. This sequence joins TRBV19 and TRBJ2-2; D not resolved. The CDR3 extends over 13 amino acids. CDR1 and CDR2 (germline): LNHDA, SQIVND (reference sequence). With 1 base removed from V and 2 bases from J, the gap between germline ends came to 2 bases. CDR3 sequence: CASSIVNTGELFF. The CDR3 DNA is TGTGCCAGTAGTATAGTTAACACCGGGGAGCTGTTTTTT.

The V call is TRBV27, the J call TRBJ1-5; 7 bases align to TRBD1. Unmatched junction bases numbered 6, after V lost 3 bases and J lost 4 bases. The CDR3 is 15 amino acids. CDR1 and CDR2 (germline): MNHEY, SMNVEV (reference sequence). The CDR3 protein is CASSFQGEGNQPQHF. The DNA of the CDR3 is TGTGCCAGCAGTTTTCAGGGGGAAGGGAATCAGCCCCAGCATTTT.

This clonotype was detected ten times or more. CDR3 nucleotide sequence: TGTGCCAGCAGCTTAACCTGGAAAATGATCCACGAGCAGTACTTC. Translating it yields CASSLTWKMIHEQYF. This sequence joins TRBV11-2 and TRBJ2-7; D call uncertain. Trimming shortened V by 2 bases and J by 5 bases, and 16 bases separated the two germline ends. Germline V gene sequence: CDR1 SGHAT, CDR2 FQNNGV. The CDR3 contains 15 residues.

The chain employs TRBV30 and TRBJ1-2; D may be TRBD1 (5 bases). The CDR3 is 14 residues long. CDR1 GTSNPN and CDR2 SVGIG come from the germline V gene (reference sequence). V was clipped by 0 bases and J by 1 base, with 9 bases between them. The CDR3 nucleotides are TGTGCCTGGAGTGTTGGGGCGTTTAACTATGGCTACACCTTC. Its translation is CAWSVGAFNYGYTF.

The chain employs TRBV5-4 and TRBJ2-7; D possibly corresponds to TRBD2 (6 bases). CDR1 and CDR2 from the germline V gene are SGHNT and YYREEE (reference sequence). The CDR3 extends over 13 amino acids. The ends were cut back, 3 bases at V and 3 bases at J, with 10 bases in the middle. The CDR3 protein is CASSYGTYYEQYF. The DNA of the CDR3 is TGTGCCAGCAGCTACGGGACTTACTACGAGCAGTACTTC.